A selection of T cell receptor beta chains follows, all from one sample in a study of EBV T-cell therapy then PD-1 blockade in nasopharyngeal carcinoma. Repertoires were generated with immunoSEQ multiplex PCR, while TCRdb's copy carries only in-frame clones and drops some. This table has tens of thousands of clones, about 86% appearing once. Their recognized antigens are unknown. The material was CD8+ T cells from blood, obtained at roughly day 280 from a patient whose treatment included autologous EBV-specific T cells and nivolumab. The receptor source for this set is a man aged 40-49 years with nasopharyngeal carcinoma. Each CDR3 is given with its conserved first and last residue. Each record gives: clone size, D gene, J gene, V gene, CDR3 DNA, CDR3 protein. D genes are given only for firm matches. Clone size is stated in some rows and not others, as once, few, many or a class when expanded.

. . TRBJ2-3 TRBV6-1 TGTGCCAGCAGTGAGTACTTTGGGGGGACTAGCACAGATACGCAGTATTTT CASSEYFGGTSTDTQYF
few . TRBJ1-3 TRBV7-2 TGTGCCAGCAGCTTAGCGAGCCGGGTGGACACCATATATTTT CASSLASRVDTIYF
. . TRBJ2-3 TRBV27 TGTGCCAGCAGTAGGACTAGCACAGATACGCAGTATTTT CASSRTSTDTQYF
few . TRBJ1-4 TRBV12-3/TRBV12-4 TGTGCCAGCAGTCAGGGTGCAAAACTGTTTTTT CASSQGAKLFF
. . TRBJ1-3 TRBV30 TGTGCCTGGAGTGTAAGGGGTCTGAAGGCTGGAAACACCATATATTTT CAWSVRGLKAGNTIYF
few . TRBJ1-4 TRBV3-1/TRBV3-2 TGTGCCAGCAGCCAAGAGGGGATAGGGGCGGGTAATGAAAAACTGTTTTTT CASSQEGIGAGNEKLFF
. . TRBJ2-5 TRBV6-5 TGTGCCAGCAATAGGGCCGGAGAGACCCAGTACTTC CASNRAGETQYF
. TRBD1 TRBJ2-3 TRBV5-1 TGCGCCAGCAGGGAGACAGACAGGGGCCTAACAGATACGCAGTATTTT CASRETDRGLTDTQYF
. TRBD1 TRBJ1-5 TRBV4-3 TGCGCCAGCAGCCAAGAAGTCCGGACAGGGTTAGGTCAGCCCCAGCATTTT CASSQEVRTGLGQPQHF
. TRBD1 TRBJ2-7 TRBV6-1 TGTGCCAGCAGTGAAGGGACAGGGGGCTCCTACGAGCAGTACTTC CASSEGTGGSYEQYF
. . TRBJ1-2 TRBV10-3 TGTGCCATCAGCAGAGCGGAGTCGGGGCTGAGCTATGGCTACACCTTC CAISRAESGLSYGYTF
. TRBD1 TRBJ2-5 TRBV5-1 TGCGCCAGCAGCCCGGACAGGGAGCAAGAGACCCAGTACTTC CASSPDREQETQYF
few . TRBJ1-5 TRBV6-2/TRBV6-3 TGTGCCAGCAGCTCGGGCTATTTCAATCAGCCCCAGCATTTT CASSSGYFNQPQHF
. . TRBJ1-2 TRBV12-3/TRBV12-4 TGTGCCAGCAGTTCAGGGGATAACTATGGCTACACCTTC CASSSGDNYGYTF
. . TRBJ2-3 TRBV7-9 TGTGCCAGCAGCTTATCCCCTAGCACAGATACGCAGTATTTT CASSLSPSTDTQYF
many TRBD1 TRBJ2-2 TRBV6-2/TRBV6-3 TGTGCCAGCAGTTACCAGGGACAGGGTCGGGACCAATGGGGCACCGGGGAGCTGTTTTTT CASSYQGQGRDQWGTGELFF
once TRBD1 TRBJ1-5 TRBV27 TGTGCCAGCACAGGGGGAATCAATCAGCCCCAGCATTTT CASTGGINQPQHF
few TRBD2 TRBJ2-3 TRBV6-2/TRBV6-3 TGTGCCAGCAGTTACGGGACTAGCGGGGCAGATACGCAGTATTTT CASSYGTSGADTQYF
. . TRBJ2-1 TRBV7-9 TGTGCCAGCAGCCCCCCAGGGGCAACCCACAATGAGCAGTTCTTC CASSPPGATHNEQFF
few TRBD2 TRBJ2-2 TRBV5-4 TGTGCCAGCAGCCCCCGAGCCAGAATAGCGGGGGTCCACACCGGGGAGCTGTTTTTT CASSPRARIAGVHTGELFF
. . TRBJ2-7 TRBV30 TGTGCCTGGAATAGGGTGTACGAGCAGTACTTC CAWNRVYEQYF
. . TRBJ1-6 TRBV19 TGTGCCAGTAGTATAGCAGGGAATTCACCCCTCCACTTT CASSIAGNSPLHF
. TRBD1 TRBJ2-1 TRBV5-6 TGTGCCAGCAGCTTGGATCCGGGACAGCCCCCCCCGTTCTTC CASSLDPGQPPPFF
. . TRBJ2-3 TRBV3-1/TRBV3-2 TGTGCCAGCAGGGAAAGAGATACGCAGTATTTT CASRERDTQYF
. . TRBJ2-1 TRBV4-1 TGCGCCAGCAGCCGGGACAGCGTGGAGCGGGCCTACAATGAGCAGTTCTTC CASSRDSVERAYNEQFF
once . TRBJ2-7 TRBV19 TGTGCCAGTAGTATGTGGACGGGGACCCGCGAGCAGTACTTC CASSMWTGTREQYF
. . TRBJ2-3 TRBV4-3 TGCGCCAGCAGCCAAGTGGGGGTAGAACCGTATAGCACAGATACGCAGTATTTT CASSQVGVEPYSTDTQYF
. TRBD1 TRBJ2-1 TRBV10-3 TGTGCCATCAGGGGACCTGGACAGGGAAATGAGCAGTTCTTC CAIRGPGQGNEQFF
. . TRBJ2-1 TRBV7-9 TGTGCCAGCAACTCCCCGCAGGGCACAGGCCCTTACAATGAGCAGTTCTTC CASNSPQGTGPYNEQFF
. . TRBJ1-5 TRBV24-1 TGTGCCACCAGTGATTCGGGGCGGCAGCCCCAGCATTTT CATSDSGRQPQHF
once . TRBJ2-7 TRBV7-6 TGTGCCAGCAGCTTAGAACAGCCGTCACACTACGAGCAGTACTTC CASSLEQPSHYEQYF
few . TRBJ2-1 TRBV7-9 TGTGCCAGCAGCGCGCCGGGACTGGGGAATGAGCAGTTCTTC CASSAPGLGNEQFF